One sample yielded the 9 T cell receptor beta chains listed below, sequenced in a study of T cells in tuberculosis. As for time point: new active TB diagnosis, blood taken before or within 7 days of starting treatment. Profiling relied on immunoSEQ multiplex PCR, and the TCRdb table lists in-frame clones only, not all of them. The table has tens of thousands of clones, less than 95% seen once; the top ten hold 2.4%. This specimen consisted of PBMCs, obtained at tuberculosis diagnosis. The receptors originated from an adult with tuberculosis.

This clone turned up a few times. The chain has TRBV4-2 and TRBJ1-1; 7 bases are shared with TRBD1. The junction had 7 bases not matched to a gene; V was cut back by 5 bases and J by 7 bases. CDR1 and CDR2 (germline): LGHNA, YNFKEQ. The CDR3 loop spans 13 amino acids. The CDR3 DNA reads TGTGCCAGCAGCAGCACAGGGGTGAATGAAGCTTTCTTT. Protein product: CASSSTGVNEAFF.

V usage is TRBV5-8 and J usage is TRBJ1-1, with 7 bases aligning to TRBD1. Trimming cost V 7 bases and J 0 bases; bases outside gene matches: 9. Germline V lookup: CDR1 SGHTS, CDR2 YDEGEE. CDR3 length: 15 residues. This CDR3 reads CASLGGQTLNTEAFF. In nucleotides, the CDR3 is TGTGCCAGCTTAGGGGGACAGACATTGAACACTGAAGCTTTCTTT.

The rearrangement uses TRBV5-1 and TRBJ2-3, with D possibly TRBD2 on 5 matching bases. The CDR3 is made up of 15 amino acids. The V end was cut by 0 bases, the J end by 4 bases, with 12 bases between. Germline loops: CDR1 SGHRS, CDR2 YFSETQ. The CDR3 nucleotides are TGCGCCAGCAGCTTGGGAGCTAGCTACCCAGATACGCAGTATTTT. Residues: CASSLGASYPDTQYF.

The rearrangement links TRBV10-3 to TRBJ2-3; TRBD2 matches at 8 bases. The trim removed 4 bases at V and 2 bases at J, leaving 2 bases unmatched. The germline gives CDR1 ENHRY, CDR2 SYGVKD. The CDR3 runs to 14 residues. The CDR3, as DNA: TGTGCCATCAGTGGGACTAGCTCCACAGATACGCAGTATTTT. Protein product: CAISGTSSTDTQYF.

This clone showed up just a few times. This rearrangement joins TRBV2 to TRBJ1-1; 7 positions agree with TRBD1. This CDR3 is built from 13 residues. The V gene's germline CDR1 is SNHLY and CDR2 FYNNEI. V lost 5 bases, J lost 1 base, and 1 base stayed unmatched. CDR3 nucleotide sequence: TGTGCCAGCAGTCAGGGGGAGAACACTGAAGCTTTCTTT. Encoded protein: CASSQGENTEAFF.

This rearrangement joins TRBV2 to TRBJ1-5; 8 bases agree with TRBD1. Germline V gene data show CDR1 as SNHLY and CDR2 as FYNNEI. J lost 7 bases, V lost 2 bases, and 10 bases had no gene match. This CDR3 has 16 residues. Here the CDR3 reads CASSESPGRGPQPQHF. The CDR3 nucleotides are TGTGCCAGCAGTGAATCCCCAGGCAGGGGGCCGCAGCCCCAGCATTTT.

The CDR3: CASRSQGGNYGYTF. CDR3 coding DNA: TGTGCCAGTAGGTCACAGGGGGGCAACTATGGCTACACCTTC. The rearrangement joins TRBV19 to TRBJ1-2, with 8 bases lining up with TRBD1. V dropped 6 bases and J dropped 2; count of bases not matched to a gene: 5. The germline V gene has CDR1 LNHDA and CDR2 SQIVND (reference sequence). The CDR3 covers 14 residues. The variable domain in full, completed from reference TRBV19 and TRBJ1-2, reads DGGITQSPKYLFRKEGQNVTLSCEQNLNHDAMYWYRQDPGQGLRLIYYSQIVNDFQKGDIAEGYSVSREKKESFPLTVTSAQKNPTAFYLCASRSQGGNYGYTFGSGTRLTVV.

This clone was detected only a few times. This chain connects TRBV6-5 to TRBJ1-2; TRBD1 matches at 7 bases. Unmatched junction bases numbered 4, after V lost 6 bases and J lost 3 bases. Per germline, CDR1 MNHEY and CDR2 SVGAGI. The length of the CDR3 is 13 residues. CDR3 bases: TGTGCCAGCAGGACAGGGCCATACTATGGCTACACCTTC. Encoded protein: CASRTGPYYGYTF.

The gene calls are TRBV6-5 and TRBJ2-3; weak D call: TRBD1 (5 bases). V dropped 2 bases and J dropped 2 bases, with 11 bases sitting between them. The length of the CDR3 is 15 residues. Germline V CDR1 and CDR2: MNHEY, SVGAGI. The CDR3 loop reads CASSYGQGHTDTQYF. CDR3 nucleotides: TGTGCCAGCAGTTACGGGCAGGGCCACACAGATACGCAGTATTTT.